This TCR beta chain was sequenced for a study of tumor-infiltrating lymphocytes in glioblastoma multiforme. Multiple V-beta primers and a C-beta primer amplified TCRB from RNA. TCRB cDNA was made from 0.4 to 0.6 ug total RNA. TCRdb analysed the multiplex PCR reads with MiXCR anew, one entry per CDR3 protein. The sample gives 12,000 to 15,000 distinct CDR3 sequences, roughly two thirds of which show up once; under 40% is in the top ten. Study conclusions and caveats: Unequal TCR RNA per T cell might skew measured clone sizes. The TCR and somatic mutation analysis included just one glioblastoma patient.

Trimming took 7 bases from V and 9 from J; bases not matched to a gene: 14. Germline assignment: CDR1 MDHEN and CDR2 SYDVKM. The length of the CDR3 is 15 residues. On this clonotype itself: Its antigen is undetermined.

What was sequenced was brain tumor tissue. This chain connects TRBV28 to TRBJ2-1, with 8 bases aligning to TRBD2. The source is a male donor with glioblastoma. DNA of the CDR3: TGTGCCAGCAAAACAAGGACTAGCTGTAGGATTGAGCAGTTCTTC. It specifies CASKTRTSCRIEQFF.